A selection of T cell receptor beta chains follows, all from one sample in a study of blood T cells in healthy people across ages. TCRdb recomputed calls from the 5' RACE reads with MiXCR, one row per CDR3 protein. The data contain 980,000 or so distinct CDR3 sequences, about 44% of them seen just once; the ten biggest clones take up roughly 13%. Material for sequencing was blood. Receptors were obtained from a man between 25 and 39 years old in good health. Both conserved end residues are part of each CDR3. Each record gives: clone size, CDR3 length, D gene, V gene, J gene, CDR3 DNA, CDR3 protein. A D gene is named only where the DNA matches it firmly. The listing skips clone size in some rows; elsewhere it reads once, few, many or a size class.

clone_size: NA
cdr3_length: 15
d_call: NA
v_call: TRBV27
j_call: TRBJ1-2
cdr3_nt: TGTGCCAGCCTCCCATCCAACCTGGGAAACTATGGCTACACCTTC
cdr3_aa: CASLPSNLGNYGYTF

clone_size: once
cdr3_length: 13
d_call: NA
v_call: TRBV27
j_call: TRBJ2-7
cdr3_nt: TGTGCCAGCAGTTTTGGGGCTGGGTGGGCCCTGTACTTC
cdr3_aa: CASSFGAGWALYF

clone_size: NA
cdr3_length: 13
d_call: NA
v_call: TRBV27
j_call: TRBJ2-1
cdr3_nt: TGTGCCAGCAGTTGGGGCAGCTCCTACGAGCAGTTCTTC
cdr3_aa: CASSWGSSYEQFF

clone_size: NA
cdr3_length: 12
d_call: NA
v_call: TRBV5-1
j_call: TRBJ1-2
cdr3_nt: TGCGCCTCGTGGGACAAGCCATATGGCTACACCTTC
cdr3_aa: CASWDKPYGYTF

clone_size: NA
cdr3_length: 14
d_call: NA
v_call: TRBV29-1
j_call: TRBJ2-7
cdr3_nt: TGCAGCGTGGAATTTGAGGGGGGCTCGGACGAGCAGTACTTC
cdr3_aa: CSVEFEGGSDEQYF

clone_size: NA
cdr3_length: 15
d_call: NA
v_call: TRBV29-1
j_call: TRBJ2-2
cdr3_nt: TGCAGCGTTGAAAGGGGGGCCAGTTACACCGGGGAGCTGTTTTTT
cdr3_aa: CSVERGASYTGELFF

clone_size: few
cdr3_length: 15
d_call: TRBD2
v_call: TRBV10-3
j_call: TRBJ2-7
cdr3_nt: TGTGCCATCAGTACTAGCGGGGGGGCCTCCTATGAGCAGTACTTC
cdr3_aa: CAISTSGGASYEQYF

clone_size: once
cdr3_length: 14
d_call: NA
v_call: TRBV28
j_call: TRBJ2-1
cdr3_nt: TGTGCCAGCAAGTCTGGGTGGGGCAGCAATGAGCAGTTCTTC
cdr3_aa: CASKSGWGSNEQFF

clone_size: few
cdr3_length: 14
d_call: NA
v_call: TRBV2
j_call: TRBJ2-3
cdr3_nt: TGTGCCAGTTCAACCCTGGGGCACACAGATACGCAGTATTTT
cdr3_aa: CASSTLGHTDTQYF

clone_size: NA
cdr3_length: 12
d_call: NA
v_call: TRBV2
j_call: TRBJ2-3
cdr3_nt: TGTGCCAGCATGGGGGAGGTAGATACGCAGTATTTT
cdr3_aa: CASMGEVDTQYF

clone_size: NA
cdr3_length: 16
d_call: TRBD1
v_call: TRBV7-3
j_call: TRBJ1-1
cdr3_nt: TGTGCCAGCAGCTTAATCGCGACAGGGGGGAACACTGAAGCTTTCTTT
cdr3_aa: CASSLIATGGNTEAFF

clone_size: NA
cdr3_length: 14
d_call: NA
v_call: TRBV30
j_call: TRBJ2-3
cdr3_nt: TGTGCCTGGAGTGTCGGGGGAGCCACAGATACGCAGTATTTT
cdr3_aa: CAWSVGGATDTQYF

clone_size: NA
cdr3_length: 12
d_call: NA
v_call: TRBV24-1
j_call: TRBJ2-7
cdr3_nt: TGTGCCACCAGTGATTTAGGCTACGAGCAGTACTTC
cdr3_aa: CATSDLGYEQYF

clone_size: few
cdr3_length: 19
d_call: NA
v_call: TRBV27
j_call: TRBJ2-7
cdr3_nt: TGTGCCAGCACCAGAAAGGGGCTAGCGACACGCCCCGAACTCTACGAGCAGTACTTC
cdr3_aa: CASTRKGLATRPELYEQYF

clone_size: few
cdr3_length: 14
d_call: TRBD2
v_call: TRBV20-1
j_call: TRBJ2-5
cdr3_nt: TGCAGTGCTAGAGAGACTAGCGGGGGGGAGACCCAGTACTTC
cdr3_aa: CSARETSGGETQYF

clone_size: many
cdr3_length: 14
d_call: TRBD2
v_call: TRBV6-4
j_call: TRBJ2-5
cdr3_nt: TGTGCCAGCAGTGCAAGCGGGGAGGGAGAGACCCAGTACTTC
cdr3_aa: CASSASGEGETQYF

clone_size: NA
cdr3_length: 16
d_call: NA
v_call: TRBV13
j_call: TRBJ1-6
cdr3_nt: TGTGCCAGCAGCTTAGGCCTAGGGGTTAATAATTCACCCCTCCACTTT
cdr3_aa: CASSLGLGVNNSPLHF

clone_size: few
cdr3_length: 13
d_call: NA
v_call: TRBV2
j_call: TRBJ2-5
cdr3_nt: TGTGCCAGCAGCCAGGGGCCTAAAGAGACCCAGTACTTC
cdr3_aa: CASSQGPKETQYF

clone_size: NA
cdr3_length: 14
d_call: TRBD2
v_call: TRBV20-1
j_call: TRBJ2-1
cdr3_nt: TGCAGTGCTAGAGATCCGGGGGGGCTTAGTGAGCAGTTCTTC
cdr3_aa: CSARDPGGLSEQFF

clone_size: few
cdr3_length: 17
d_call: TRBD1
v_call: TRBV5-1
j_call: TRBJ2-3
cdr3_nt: TGCGCCAGCAGCCTGACAGGGGAAGTAAAGGGTCGAGATACGCAGTATTTT
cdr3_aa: CASSLTGEVKGRDTQYF

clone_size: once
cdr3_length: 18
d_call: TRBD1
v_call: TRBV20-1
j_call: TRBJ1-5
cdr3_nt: TGCAGTGCTAGAGACGCCGTGACAGGGGGGTTAAGCAATCAGCCCCAGCATTTT
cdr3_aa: CSARDAVTGGLSNQPQHF

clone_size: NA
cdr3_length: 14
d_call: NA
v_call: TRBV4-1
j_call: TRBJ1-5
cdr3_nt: TGCGCCAGCAGCCACAGGACAGAGAATCAGCCCCAGCATTTT
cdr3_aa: CASSHRTENQPQHF

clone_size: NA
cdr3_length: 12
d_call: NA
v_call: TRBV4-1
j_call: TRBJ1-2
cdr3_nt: TGCGCCAGCAGCCCGCCCCCGGGCGGCTACACCTTC
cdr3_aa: CASSPPPGGYTF

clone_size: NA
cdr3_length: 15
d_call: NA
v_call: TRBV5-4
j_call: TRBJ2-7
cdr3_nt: TGTGCCAGCAGCTTGGCGGGTAACGGGGTCTACGAGCAGTACTTC
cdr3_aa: CASSLAGNGVYEQYF

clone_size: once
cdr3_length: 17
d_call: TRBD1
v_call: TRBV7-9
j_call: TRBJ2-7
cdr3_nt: TGTGCCAGCAGCTTAGGGGCCGGGACAGACGTTCCGTACGAGCAGTACTTC
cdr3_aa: CASSLGAGTDVPYEQYF